This T cell receptor beta chain is drawn from a study of CD8 T cells in ankylosing spondylitis. The germline gives CDR1 SEHNR, CDR2 FQNEAQ (reference sequence). V gave up 6 bases and J gave up 5 bases, with 7 bases separating them. This CDR3 has 11 residues. General observations from the study: What seemed typical of ankylosing spondylitis blood was a TCR beta motif built from several highly homologous variants.

The sample holds a few counts of this clonotype. Antigen specificity is unknown. One entry per CDR3 protein, called by TCRdb with MiXCR from the 5' RACE reads. The profile shows 390,000 or so distinct CDR3 sequences, about a fifth of them singletons. This rearrangement joins TRBV7-9 to TRBJ1-1, with D unresolved. This clonotype was sampled from a male donor with ankylosing spondylitis. The sequencing input was blood, either unsorted or a sorted T cell fraction (not recorded which). This chain's CDR3 is CASRPVTEAFF. CDR3 sequence (DNA): TGTGCCAGCAGGCCGGTGACTGAAGCTTTCTTT.